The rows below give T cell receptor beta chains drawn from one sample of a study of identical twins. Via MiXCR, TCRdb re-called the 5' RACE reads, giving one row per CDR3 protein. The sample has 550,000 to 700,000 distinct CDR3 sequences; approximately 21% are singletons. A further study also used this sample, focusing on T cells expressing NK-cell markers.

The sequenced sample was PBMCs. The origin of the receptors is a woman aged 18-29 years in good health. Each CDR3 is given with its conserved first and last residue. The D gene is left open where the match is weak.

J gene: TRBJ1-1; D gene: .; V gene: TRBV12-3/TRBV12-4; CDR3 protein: CASSSPHDSRSEAFF
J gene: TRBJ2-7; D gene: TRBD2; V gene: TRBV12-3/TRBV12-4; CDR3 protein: CASSRMSGGGSYEQYF
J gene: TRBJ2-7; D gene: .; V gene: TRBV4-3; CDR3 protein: CASSRVGGHTYEQYF
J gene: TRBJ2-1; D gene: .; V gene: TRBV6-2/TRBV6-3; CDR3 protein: CASSYIRDPGANEQFF
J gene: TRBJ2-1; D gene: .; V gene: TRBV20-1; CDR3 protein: CSAGRDTNNEQFF
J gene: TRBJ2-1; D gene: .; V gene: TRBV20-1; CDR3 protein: CSARPAGTYRGEQFF
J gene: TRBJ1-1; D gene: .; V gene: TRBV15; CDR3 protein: CATSRGRVINTEAFF
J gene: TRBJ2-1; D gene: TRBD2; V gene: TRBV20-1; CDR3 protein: CSARDPYGGGANEQFF
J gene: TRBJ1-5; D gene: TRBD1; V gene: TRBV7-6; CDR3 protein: CASSLAPTGAQPQHF
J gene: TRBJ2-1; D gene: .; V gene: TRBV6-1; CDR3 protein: CASSERGGNEQFF
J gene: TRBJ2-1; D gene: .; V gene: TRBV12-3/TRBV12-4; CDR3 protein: CASSERISSYNEQFF
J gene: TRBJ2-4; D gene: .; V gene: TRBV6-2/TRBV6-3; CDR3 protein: CASSYAVLAKNIQYF
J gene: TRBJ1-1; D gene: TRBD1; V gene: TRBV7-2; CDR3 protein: CASSEDRVIAEAFF
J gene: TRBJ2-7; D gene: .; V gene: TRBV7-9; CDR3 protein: CASSSPPIYEQYF
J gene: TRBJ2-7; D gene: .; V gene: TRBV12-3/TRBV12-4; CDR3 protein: CASSPLWEAGEQYF
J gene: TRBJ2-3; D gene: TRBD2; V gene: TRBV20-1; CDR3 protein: CSAATSPLTDTQYF
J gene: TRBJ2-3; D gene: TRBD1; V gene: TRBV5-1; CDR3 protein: CASSGRDRGDTQYF
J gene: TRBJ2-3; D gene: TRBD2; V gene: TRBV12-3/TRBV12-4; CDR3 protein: CASSVAGITDTQYF
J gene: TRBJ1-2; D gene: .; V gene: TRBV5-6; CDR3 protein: CASSLLETDIYGYTF
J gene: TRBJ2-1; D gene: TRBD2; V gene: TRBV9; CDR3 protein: CASSKLAGSFANEQFF
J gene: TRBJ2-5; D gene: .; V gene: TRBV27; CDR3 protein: CASSLATRRTQYF
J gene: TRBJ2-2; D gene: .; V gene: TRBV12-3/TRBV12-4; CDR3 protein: CASKSRHAGELFF
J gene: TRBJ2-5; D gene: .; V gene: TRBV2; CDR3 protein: CASSLIRGSETQYF
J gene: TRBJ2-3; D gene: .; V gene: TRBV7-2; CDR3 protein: CASSFGPRPTSKDTQYF
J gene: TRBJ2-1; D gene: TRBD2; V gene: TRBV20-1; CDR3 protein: CSARVAGYYNEQFF
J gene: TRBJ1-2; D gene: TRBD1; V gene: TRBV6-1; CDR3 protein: CASRNTPGTGYYGYTF
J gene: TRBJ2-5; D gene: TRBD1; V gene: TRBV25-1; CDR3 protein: CASSERPGTGMGETQYF
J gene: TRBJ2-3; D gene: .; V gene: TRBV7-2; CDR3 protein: CASSPVGGWTDTQYF
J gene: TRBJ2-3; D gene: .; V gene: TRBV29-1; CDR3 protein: CSVEPRMADTQYF
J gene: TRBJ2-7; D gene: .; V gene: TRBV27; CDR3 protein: CASSLTSSDEQYF
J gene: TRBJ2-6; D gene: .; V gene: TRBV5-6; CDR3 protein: CASSFGTGANVLTF
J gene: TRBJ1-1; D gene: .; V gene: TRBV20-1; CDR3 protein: CSASGSLAFF
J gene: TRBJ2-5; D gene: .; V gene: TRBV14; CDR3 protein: CASSQSVGSRTQYF
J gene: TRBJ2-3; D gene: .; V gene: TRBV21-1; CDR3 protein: CASRGYRGEATDTQYF
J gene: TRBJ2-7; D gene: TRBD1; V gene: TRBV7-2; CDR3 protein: CANGQGGHEQYF
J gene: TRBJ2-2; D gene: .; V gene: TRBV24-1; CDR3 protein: CATSEIHGELFF
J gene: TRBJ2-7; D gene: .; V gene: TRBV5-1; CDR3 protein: CASSISGGSYEQYF
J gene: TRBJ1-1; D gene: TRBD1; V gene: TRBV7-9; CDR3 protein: CASSYRDRGYQAFF